The sample holds a few counts of the clone carrying this TCR beta chain. Its antigen is not known. Donors ranged from 6 to 90 years old and were healthy Caucasians in Russia. Each donor's blood draw was roughly 9.5 milliliters of peripheral blood. PCR was performed a second time for about 6 to 11 cycles using a sample-barcoded 5' primer and a J-beta primer mix. TCRdb ran MiXCR on the 5' RACE reads and lists one entry per CDR3 protein. The sample yields some 710,000 distinct CDR3 sequences, about 42% seen once. The CDR3 runs to 15 residues. The V gene end was trimmed by 6 bases and the J gene end by 8 bases; junction bases not matched to a gene: 7. This record belongs to a study of blood T cells in healthy people across ages. Whole-study findings and limits: Older age coincided with a roughly linear decline in TCR beta diversity per million T cells.

J is TRBJ1-4 and V is TRBV12-3 or TRBV12-4; 12 positions match TRBD1. This clonotype was sampled from an elderly man in good health. Sample: blood. CDR3 protein: CASRDGTGGGEKLFF. The CDR3 nucleotides read TGTGCCAGCAGGGACGGGACAGGGGGCGGAGAAAAACTGTTTTTT.